The table lists the clone carrying this TCR beta chain with a few counts. The antigen is undetermined. This entry is derived from a study of identical twins. Overall study findings and caveats: Fewer insertions marked abundant cord blood beta clonotypes; young adult naive trended weakly, memory not at all. Excess low generation probability was seen in twin-shared out-of-frame alpha sequences. For zero-insertion analyses, partial confounding could come from invariant MAIT and iNKT cells.

The V gene lost 2 bases and the J gene lost 0 bases, with 8 bases spanning the gap. The CDR3 has 16 amino acids. CDR1 LGHNT and CDR2 FRNRAP come from the germline V gene. Healthy Caucasians, and only they, were the donors. TCRdb re-analysed the 5' RACE reads in MiXCR, keeping a single row per CDR3 protein. The repertoire includes a few hundred thousand distinct CDR3 sequences, around a tenth of them detected once, and around 3% sits in the top ten. These data also formed part of another study, on yellow fever vaccine responses in identical twins.

What was sequenced was PBMCs. This TCR derives from a woman younger than 35 in good health. The chain recombines TRBV12-5 with TRBJ2-6; D is uncertain. The CDR3, as DNA: TGTGCTAGTGGTTTGAGTCAGCCCTCTGGGGCCAACGTCCTGACTTTC. It encodes CASGLSQPSGANVLTF. The full variable domain, rest sourced from reference TRBV12-5 and TRBJ2-6, is DARVTQTPRHKVTEMGQEVTMRCQPILGHNTVFWYRQTMMQGLELLAYFRNRAPLDDSGMPKDRFSAEMPDATLATLKIQPSEPRDSAVYFCASGLSQPSGANVLTFGAGSRLTVL.